What follows describes a single TCR beta chain. What antigen it recognizes has not been identified. Base qualities are not at hand, and no much larger clone is one base apart. These data belong to a study of identifying expanded T cells in peripheral blood (dated by TCRdb to about 2019). Regarding the study in general: Technical replicates were generated by sequencing separate aliquots of the same genomic DNA pool, with four replicates compared pairwise. Study-wide findings and limitations: Around 1.3 differentially abundant clones were flagged by the binomial model between technical replicates, whereas about 16 and 20 were flagged over around two weeks and four weeks, respectively. It was expected by the authors that biological variance in healthy repertoires might increase further over much longer intervals, such as months to years. Across all healthy-donor time intervals, the beta-binomial model significantly cut both the number of clones called differentially abundant and the false-positive rate. For all healthy donors, the variance in clone template counts between approximately 2-week samples rose significantly as total template count increased.

During the collection period, no infections or other immune events were recorded for the healthy donors. Blood repertoires from healthy donors were used as a training cohort for calibrating time-dependent variance in a beta-binomial model of differential abundance of T-cell clones. There were roughly 10 healthy donors in the training cohort, of whom 3 were female and 7 were male. An age range of about 29 to 70 years, with an average of 43 years, was recorded for the donors. Obtained from a commercial supplier, whole blood was collected from each healthy donor at three time points set about 2 weeks apart. For immunosequencing, genomic DNA was extracted from whole blood that had not been sorted. Counted from cysteine to phenylalanine, this CDR3 has 13 amino acids. Just CDR3 DNA is preserved here, 39 bases in frame from base 1. V is cut by 9 bases and J by 4 bases, and the space between the germline ends is 15 bases. Per the germline V gene (reference sequence), LNHDA is the CDR1 and SQIVND is the CDR2.

The immunoSEQ Assay, which uses bias-controlled multiplex PCR amplification of genomic DNA, was used to profile TCRbeta CDR3 regions. In the source study's methods: To quantify the absolute abundance of each unique TCRbeta CDR3 region, the sequences were collapsed and filtered. Differential abundance was tested with two models: a binomial (Fisher-equivalent) model and a beta-binomial model that adds time-dependent variance fitted from healthy donors. Clones with fewer than 5 combined templates were removed, and differential abundance was called for clones with a Benjamini-Hochberg FDR below 0.01. In the beta-binomial model, variance was expressed as a function of the total template count across the two samples, in the form v = (b*log(k)+a)^2. TCRdb retrieved this table from immuneACCESS and kept in-frame rearrangements only. Not all clones are present; in checked studies, unresolved V genes account for under half, and no reason is known for the remainder. D and trimming come from the DNA, and the V and J calls and clone size come from that table. This sample is represented by about 100,000 clones; 88% of them were singletons. Together, the top ten hold around 4.3% of the sample.

What was sequenced was blood. The sequence was obtained from a person aged 18 to 70 in good health. The sequence links TRBV19 to TRBJ2-5; a weak D assignment points to TRBD2 (6 bases agree). The nucleotide sequence reads TGTGCCAGCGAGCGGGCCACCGGAGAGACCCAGTACTTC. Its protein reads: CASERATGETQYF.